The entry below gives a single TCR beta chain sequence along with its context. What it binds is not known. This sample is drawn from a study of cytomegalovirus exposure and HLA in healthy donors. Overall study findings and caveats: Some V segments, TRBV6-2 and TRBV6-3 among them, were indistinguishable and were therefore excluded.

The primer mix had 60 Vbeta and 13 Jbeta primers. TCRdb keeps only in-frame clones here, not all; method: immunoSEQ multiplex PCR. The repertoire holds over 120,000 clones, with around four fifths as singletons. V trimming: 0 bases; J trimming: 0 bases; junction bases outside the gene matches: 3. Germline CDR1 is MGHRA and CDR2 is YSYEKL. The CDR3 is 17 amino acids. This chain uses TRBV4-1 with TRBJ2-3, with TRBD2 identical over 10 bases. The sequence came from a woman aged 60-75 years in good health and CMV-seropositive. Sequenced: PBMCs. CDR3 protein: CASSQDSGRFSTDTQYF. CDR3 coding DNA: TGCGCCAGCAGCCAAGATAGCGGGAGGTTCAGCACAGATACGCAGTATTTT.